This T cell receptor (beta chain) was sequenced during a study of molecular identifiers for immune sequencing clone quantification. The CDR3 is 16 residues long. Germline-derived CDR1 and CDR2 are GTSNPN and SVGIG (reference sequence). V was cut by 1 base and J by 3 bases, with 19 bases left in between. Points from the study as a whole: Investigators reportedly could detect spiked Jurkat TCR RNA from one cell among some 940,000 naive cells.

A remark on this clonotype: As yet, its antigen is unknown.

TCRdb recomputed calls from the PCR reads with MiXCR, one row per CDR3 protein. The sample carries about 320,000 distinct CDR3 sequences, about a fifth recorded once. The TCR was taken from a human donor in good health. Some libraries in this study had Jurkat cell RNA spiked in. The sample taken for sequencing was naive CD8+ T cells from blood, with Jurkat cell RNA spiked in. The subset was: FACS-sorted CD8+CD4-CCR7+CD45RA+ naive T cells. The gene calls are TRBV30 and TRBJ2-7; possibly TRBD1 for D (6 bases). The CDR3 bases are TGTGCCTGGAGTGACGTACAGGGCGTGTATTTCTACGAGCAGTACTTC. Its translation is CAWSDVQGVYFYEQYF.